Listed below are T cell receptor beta chains from one sample, sequenced in a study of blood T cell repertoires in COVID-19. The protocol was immunoSEQ multiplex PCR, while the TCRdb copy is restricted to in-frame clones and leaves out a portion. The sample holds some 250,000 clones, roughly four fifths seen once. Sequencing input: peripheral blood. The receptor set was obtained from a woman at least 80 years old with acute or convalescent COVID-19. Each CDR3 is given with its conserved first and last residue. The order of the fields is V gene, D gene, clone size, J gene, CDR3 protein, CDR3 DNA. D genes are given only for firm matches. Clone size appears in some rows only: once, few, many, or a class for an expanded clone.

>TRBV28|-|-|TRBJ2-7
CASSFDRRSTYEQYF
TGTGCCAGCAGTTTCGACAGAAGAAGTACCTACGAGCAGTACTTC
>TRBV4-1|TRBD1|-|TRBJ1-6
CASSRRHETGGSTYNSPLHF
TGCGCCAGCAGCCGTCGGCATGAGACAGGGGGATCTACCTATAATTCACCCCTCCACTTT
>TRBV9|-|-|TRBJ2-1
CASSPRGSSYNEQFF
TGTGCCAGCAGCCCCCGGGGGTCCTCCTACAATGAGCAGTTCTTC
>TRBV6-5|TRBD2|-|TRBJ2-1
CASTTRTSGNEQFF
TGTGCCAGCACCACTAGGACTAGCGGTAATGAGCAGTTCTTC
>TRBV6-5|TRBD1|-|TRBJ1-3
CASPGQGIGNTIYF
TGTGCCAGCCCGGGACAGGGGATTGGAAACACCATATATTTT
>TRBV6-1|TRBD1|-|TRBJ2-5
CASSEALTGGLETQYF
TGTGCCAGCAGTGAAGCGTTGACAGGGGGCCTAGAGACCCAGTACTTC
>TRBV15|-|-|TRBJ1-1
CATSVGGRGTTAEAFF
TGTGCCACCAGCGTGGGGGGACGAGGGACGACCGCTGAAGCTTTCTTT
>TRBV10-3|TRBD1|-|TRBJ1-2
CAISEQGALTMGYTF
TGTGCCATCAGTGAACAGGGGGCCTTGACTATGGGCTACACCTTC
>TRBV5-6|TRBD1|once|TRBJ1-6
CASSSLGTGGARSPLHF
TGTGCCAGCAGCTCATTGGGGACAGGGGGCGCGCGGTCACCCCTCCACTTT
>TRBV6-5|TRBD1|-|TRBJ1-1
CASSSGQVMNTEAFF
TGTGCCAGCAGTTCGGGACAGGTCATGAACACTGAAGCTTTCTTT
>TRBV5-4|TRBD1|-|TRBJ1-4
CASSKGQGGEKLFF
TGTGCCAGCAGCAAGGGACAGGGCGGTGAAAAACTGTTTTTT
>TRBV3-1/TRBV3-2|-|-|TRBJ2-1
CASSPPRPPRSSYNEQFF
TGTGCCAGCAGCCCGCCTCGTCCCCCGCGGAGCTCCTACAATGAGCAGTTCTTC
>TRBV7-8|-|few|TRBJ1-1
CASSLDRNTEAFF
TGTGCCAGCAGCTTAGACAGGAACACTGAAGCTTTCTTT
>TRBV5-1|-|-|TRBJ2-3
CASSLAARGSTDTQYF
TGCGCCAGCAGCTTGGCCGCGCGGGGAAGCACAGATACGCAGTATTTT
>TRBV6-5|-|-|TRBJ1-2
CASSREESGYTF
TGTGCCAGCTCGAGGGAAGAGTCTGGCTACACCTTC
>TRBV28|TRBD1|-|TRBJ1-1
CASSPDRGQGAFF
TGTGCCAGCAGCCCTGACAGGGGCCAGGGAGCTTTCTTT
>TRBV3-1/TRBV3-2|-|-|TRBJ2-1
CASSQEGGQSYNEQFF
TGTGCCAGCAGCCAAGAGGGGGGGCAGTCCTACAATGAGCAGTTCTTC
>TRBV7-8|-|once|TRBJ1-1
CASSWRENTEAFF
TGTGCCAGCAGCTGGAGGGAGAACACTGAAGCTTTCTTT